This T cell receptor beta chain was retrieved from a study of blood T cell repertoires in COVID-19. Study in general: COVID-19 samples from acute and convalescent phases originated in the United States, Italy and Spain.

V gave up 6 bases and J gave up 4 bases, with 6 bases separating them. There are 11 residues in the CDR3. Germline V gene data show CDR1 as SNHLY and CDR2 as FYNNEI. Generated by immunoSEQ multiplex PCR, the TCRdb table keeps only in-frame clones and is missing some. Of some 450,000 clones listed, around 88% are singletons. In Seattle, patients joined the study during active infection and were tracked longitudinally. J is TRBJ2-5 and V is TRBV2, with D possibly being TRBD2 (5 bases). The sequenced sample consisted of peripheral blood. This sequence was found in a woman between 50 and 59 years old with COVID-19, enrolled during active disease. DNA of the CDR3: TGTGCCAGCAGCGGGGTAGAGACCCAGTACTTC. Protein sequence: CASSGVETQYF.